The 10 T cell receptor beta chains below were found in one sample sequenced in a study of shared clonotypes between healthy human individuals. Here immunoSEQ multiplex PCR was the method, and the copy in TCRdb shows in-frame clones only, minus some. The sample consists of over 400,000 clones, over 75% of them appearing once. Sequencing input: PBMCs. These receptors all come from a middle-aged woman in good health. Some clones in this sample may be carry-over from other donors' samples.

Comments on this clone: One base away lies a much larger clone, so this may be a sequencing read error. CDR3: CASSVGLDYNEQFF. As DNA, the CDR3 is TGCGCCAGCAGCGTGGGACTCGACTACAATGAGCAGTTCTTC. The chain is built from TRBV5-1 and TRBJ2-1; D might be TRBD2 (6 bases). The CDR3 runs 14 residues. From germline, CDR1 is SGHRS and CDR2 YFSETQ. The germline V and J ends were trimmed by 4 bases and 3 bases, with 11 bases remaining between them.

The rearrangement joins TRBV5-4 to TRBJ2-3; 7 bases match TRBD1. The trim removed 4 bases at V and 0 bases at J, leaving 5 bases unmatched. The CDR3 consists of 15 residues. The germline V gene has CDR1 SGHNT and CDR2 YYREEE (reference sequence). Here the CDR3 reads CASSRGTASTDTQYF. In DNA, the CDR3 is TGTGCCAGCAGCCGTGGGACAGCAAGCACAGATACGCAGTATTTT.

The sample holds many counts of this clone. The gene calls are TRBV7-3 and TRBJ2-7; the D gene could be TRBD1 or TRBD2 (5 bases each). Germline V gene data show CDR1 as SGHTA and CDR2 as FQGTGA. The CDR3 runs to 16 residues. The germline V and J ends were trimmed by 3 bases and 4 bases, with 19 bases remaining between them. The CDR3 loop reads CASSFYGDLSRYEQYF. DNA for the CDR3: TGTGCCAGCAGCTTCTACGGGGACCTTTCGAGGTACGAGCAGTACTTC. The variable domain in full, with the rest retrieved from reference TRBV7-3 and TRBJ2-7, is GAGVSQTPSNKVTEKGKYVELRCDPISGHTALYWYRQSLGQGPEFLIYFQGTGAADDSGLPNDRFFAVRPEGSVSTLKIQRTERGDSAVYLCASSFYGDLSRYEQYFGPGTRLTVT.

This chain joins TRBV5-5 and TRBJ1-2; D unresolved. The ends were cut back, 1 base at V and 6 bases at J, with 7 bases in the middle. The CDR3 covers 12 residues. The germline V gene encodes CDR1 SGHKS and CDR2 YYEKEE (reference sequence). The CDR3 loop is CASSLWQNGYTF. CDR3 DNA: TGTGCCAGCAGCTTGTGGCAGAATGGCTACACCTTC. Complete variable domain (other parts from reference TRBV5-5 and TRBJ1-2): DAGVTQSPTHLIKTRGQQVTLRCSPISGHKSVSWYQQVLGQGPQFIFQYYEKEERGRGNFPDRFSARQFPNYSSELNVNALLLGDSALYLCASSLWQNGYTFGSGTRLTVV.

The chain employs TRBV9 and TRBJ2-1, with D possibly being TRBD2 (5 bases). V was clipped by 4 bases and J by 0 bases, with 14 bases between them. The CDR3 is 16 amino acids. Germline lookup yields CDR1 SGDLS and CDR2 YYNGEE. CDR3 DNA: TGTGCCAGCAGCTCCCACCGGGCGGGCTCCTACAATGAGCAGTTCTTC. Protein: CASSSHRAGSYNEQFF.

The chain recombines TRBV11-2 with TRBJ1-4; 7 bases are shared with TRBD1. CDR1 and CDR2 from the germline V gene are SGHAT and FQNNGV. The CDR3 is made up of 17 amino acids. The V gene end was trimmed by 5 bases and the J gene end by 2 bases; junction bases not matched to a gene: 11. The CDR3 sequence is CASSPSRDSFTNEKLFF. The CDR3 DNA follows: TGTGCCAGCAGCCCTAGTCGGGACAGTTTTACTAATGAAAAACTGTTTTTT.

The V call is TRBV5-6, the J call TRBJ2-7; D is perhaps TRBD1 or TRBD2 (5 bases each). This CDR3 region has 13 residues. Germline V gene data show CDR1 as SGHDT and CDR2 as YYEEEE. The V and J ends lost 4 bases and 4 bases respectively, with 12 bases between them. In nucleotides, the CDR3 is TGTGCCAGCAGCCCGGGACCAGTTTACGAGCAGTACTTC. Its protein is CASSPGPVYEQYF.

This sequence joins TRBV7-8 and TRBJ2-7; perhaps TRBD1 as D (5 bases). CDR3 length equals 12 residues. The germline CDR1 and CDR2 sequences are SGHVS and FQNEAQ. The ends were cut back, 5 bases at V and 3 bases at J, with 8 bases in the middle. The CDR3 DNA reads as TGTGCCAGCAGCGATCAGGGCTACGAGCAGTACTTC. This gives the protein CASSDQGYEQYF. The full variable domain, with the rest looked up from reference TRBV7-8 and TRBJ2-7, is GAGVSQSPRYKVAKRGQDVALRCDPISGHVSLFWYQQALGQGPEFLTYFQNEAQLDKSGLPSDRFFAERPEGSVSTLKIQRTQQEDSAVYLCASSDQGYEQYFGPGTRLTVT.

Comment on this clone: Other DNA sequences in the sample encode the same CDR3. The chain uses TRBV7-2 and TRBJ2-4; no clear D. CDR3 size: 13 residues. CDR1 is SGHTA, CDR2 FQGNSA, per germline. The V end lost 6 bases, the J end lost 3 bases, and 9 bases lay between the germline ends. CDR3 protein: CASRSTDKNIQYF. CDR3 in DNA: TGTGCCAGCAGATCAACGGACAAAAACATTCAGTACTTC.

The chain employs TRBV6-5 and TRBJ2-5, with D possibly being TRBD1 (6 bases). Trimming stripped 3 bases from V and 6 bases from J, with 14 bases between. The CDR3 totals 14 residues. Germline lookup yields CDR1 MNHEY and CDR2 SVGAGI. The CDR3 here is CASSYQQGSQTQYF. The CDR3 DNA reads TGTGCCAGCAGTTATCAACAGGGTAGTCAGACCCAGTACTTC.